Listed below are T cell receptor beta chains from one sample, sequenced in a study of T cell repertoires in cytomegalovirus infection. TCRdb re-called the reads with MiXCR, one entry per CDR3 protein. The profile shows about 220,000 distinct CDR3 sequences, roughly 34% of them singletons. Their target antigens are unknown. The source was CD8+ T cells from cultured PBMCs, collected from culture after CMV antigen stimulation. All receptors come from a human donor in good health (CMV status not recorded). Some clones in this sample may be carry-over from other donors' samples. CDR3s include the opening cysteine and the closing phenylalanine or tryptophan. The order of the fields is D gene, clone size, V gene, J gene, CDR3 protein, CDR3 DNA. D genes are given only for firm matches. Expanded clones get a size class; other rows say once, few or many, or leave the size out.

d_call: NA; clone_size: many; v_call: TRBV7-8; j_call: TRBJ2-3; cdr3_aa: CASSLAGPSGLESTDTQYF; cdr3_nt: TGTGCCAGCAGCTTAGCGGGTCCGTCAGGGCTCGAAAGCACAGATACGCAGTATTTT
d_call: NA; clone_size: few; v_call: TRBV6-6; j_call: TRBJ2-7; cdr3_aa: CASSLSGYGPPGPYEQYF; cdr3_nt: TGTGCCAGCAGTTTGTCGGGATACGGTCCCCCGGGCCCCTACGAGCAGTACTTC
d_call: NA; clone_size: few; v_call: TRBV2; j_call: TRBJ2-1; cdr3_aa: CARVGVYNEQFF; cdr3_nt: TGTGCCAGAGTCGGGGTCTACAATGAGCAGTTCTTC
d_call: TRBD2; clone_size: NA; v_call: TRBV7-9; j_call: TRBJ2-5; cdr3_aa: CASSAKRLAQTQYF; cdr3_nt: TGTGCCAGCAGCGCCAAGCGACTAGCGCAGACCCAGTACTTC
d_call: TRBD2; clone_size: NA; v_call: TRBV7-9; j_call: TRBJ2-7; cdr3_aa: CASSGGGVRTTSWEQYF; cdr3_nt: TGTGCCAGCAGCGGGGGGGGAGTACGGACTACCAGCTGGGAGCAGTACTTC
d_call: NA; clone_size: NA; v_call: TRBV6-1; j_call: TRBJ2-3; cdr3_aa: CASSEEGVHTDTQYF; cdr3_nt: TGTGCCAGCAGTGAAGAAGGGGTGCACACAGATACGCAGTATTTT
d_call: TRBD1; clone_size: NA; v_call: TRBV12-3/TRBV12-4; j_call: TRBJ1-5; cdr3_aa: CASSPHRGEAQPQHF; cdr3_nt: TGTGCCAGCAGTCCTCACAGGGGTGAGGCTCAGCCCCAGCATTTT
d_call: NA; clone_size: NA; v_call: TRBV12-5; j_call: TRBJ1-5; cdr3_aa: CASGFPQGPPGGQPQHF; cdr3_nt: TGTGCTAGTGGTTTCCCCCAAGGACCCCCGGGGGGTCAGCCCCAGCATTTT
d_call: TRBD1; clone_size: once; v_call: TRBV7-9; j_call: TRBJ2-7; cdr3_aa: CASSTSTGALNSYEQYF; cdr3_nt: TGTGCCAGCAGCACATCGACAGGGGCCCTTAACTCCTACGAGCAGTACTTC
d_call: TRBD1; clone_size: NA; v_call: TRBV19; j_call: TRBJ1-1; cdr3_aa: CASSHERDRDTEAFF; cdr3_nt: TGTGCCAGTAGCCATGAAAGGGACAGGGACACTGAAGCTTTCTTT
d_call: TRBD2; clone_size: few; v_call: TRBV15; j_call: TRBJ2-1; cdr3_aa: CATSRDLRRESSYNEQFF; cdr3_nt: TGTGCCACCAGCAGAGATCTCCGGCGGGAGTCTTCCTACAATGAGCAGTTCTTC
d_call: TRBD2; clone_size: many; v_call: TRBV4-1; j_call: TRBJ2-1; cdr3_aa: CASSPRGGGNEQFF; cdr3_nt: TGCGCCAGCAGCCCGCGGGGGGGGGGGAATGAGCAGTTCTTC
d_call: TRBD1; clone_size: NA; v_call: TRBV27; j_call: TRBJ1-5; cdr3_aa: CASRRSTGEGQPQHF; cdr3_nt: TGTGCCAGCAGACGATCGACAGGGGAAGGTCAGCCCCAGCATTTT
d_call: NA; clone_size: NA; v_call: TRBV7-2; j_call: TRBJ2-1; cdr3_aa: CASSTPGNRGYNEQFF; cdr3_nt: TGTGCCAGCAGCACCCCAGGGAATCGGGGTTACAATGAGCAGTTCTTC
d_call: TRBD2; clone_size: few; v_call: TRBV4-1; j_call: TRBJ2-3; cdr3_aa: CASSHRTREVDTQYF; cdr3_nt: TGCGCCAGCAGCCATAGGACGCGGGAGGTAGATACGCAGTATTTT
d_call: NA; clone_size: NA; v_call: TRBV5-8; j_call: TRBJ1-5; cdr3_aa: CASSLVLTTQPQHF; cdr3_nt: TGTGCCAGCAGCTTGGTACTGACCACGCAGCCCCAGCATTTT
d_call: TRBD2; clone_size: NA; v_call: TRBV11-2; j_call: TRBJ2-2; cdr3_aa: CASSQTRSLAGGNTGELFF; cdr3_nt: TGTGCCAGCAGCCAGACCCGTTCACTAGCGGGAGGGAACACCGGGGAGCTGTTTTTT